This TCR beta chain originates from a study of blood T cell repertoires in COVID-19. Looking at the study overall: T cells, B-cell-depleted T cells, or PBMCs supplied cDNA or gDNA.

Germline values: CDR1 DFQATT, CDR2 SNEGSKA (reference sequence). This CDR3 region has 11 residues. Deletions cut 5 bases from V and 6 bases from J, with 7 bases between. Measured with immunoSEQ multiplex PCR; TCRdb has only the in-frame clones, and not every one. The table has roughly 250,000 clones, around four fifths seen once. The receptor was isolated from a woman between 35 and 50 years old with active or convalescent COVID-19. The chain recombines TRBV20-1 with TRBJ2-2, with D unclear. Input material: peripheral blood. The CDR3 protein is CSASPAGELFF. As DNA, the CDR3 is TGCAGTGCTTCTCCGGCCGGGGAGCTGTTTTTT.